A selection of T cell receptor beta chains follows, all from one sample in a study of cytomegalovirus exposure and HLA in healthy donors. Sequencing used immunoSEQ multiplex PCR; TCRdb keeps in-frame clones, though not all of them. In all, the sample yields roughly 120,000 clones. Material: PBMCs. These receptors all stem from a man aged 25 to 45 in good health and CMV-seronegative. Each CDR3 is given without its conserved first and last residue.

V	length	J	CDR3
TRBV7-2	13	TRBJ2-7	ASSHQGDGPYEQY
TRBV2	11	TRBJ1-4	ASSQGGYEKLF
TRBV5-6	12	TRBJ1-3	ASSFASSGNTIY
TRBV19	14	TRBJ2-2	ASSIDRTLNTGELF
TRBV5-6	11	TRBJ2-7	ASSPGRTYEQY
TRBV5-4	14	TRBJ2-7	ASSLAGTGGNYEQY
TRBV7-9	17	TRBJ2-1	ASRLTRGLIKHSHNEQF
TRBV5-6	13	TRBJ1-2	ASSPGQGSYYGYT
TRBV5-5	12	TRBJ1-6	ASSLTASFSPLH
TRBV19	10	TRBJ1-5	ASSTPFPPQH
TRBV5-5	11	TRBJ1-1	ASSLGQTYQAF
TRBV18	14	TRBJ2-7	ASSSPTGQGPYEQY
TRBV5-6	13	TRBJ2-1	ASSPGQGAWDEQF
TRBV5-6	12	TRBJ1-1	ASSFLGQGAEAF
TRBV4-3	12	TRBJ2-7	ASSQFYSGGEQY
TRBV2	11	TRBJ2-7	ASSILQEYEQY
TRBV5-1	15	TRBJ2-2	ASSPEGRGLNTGELF
TRBV11-1	9	TRBJ2-5	ASSSLETQY
TRBV18	10	TRBJ1-1	ASSPRGGEAF
TRBV6-5	13	TRBJ1-6	ASSPGQGDVSPLH
TRBV5-4	14	TRBJ2-6	ASSRMTATGANVLT
TRBV6-7	12	TRBJ2-7	ATQRPEGAYEQY
TRBV28	14	TRBJ1-1	ASSLARTGGASMAF
TRBV7-9	11	TRBJ1-4	ASRGLSNEKLF
TRBV7-2	13	TRBJ2-1	ASSLEWIGDNEQF
TRBV15	16	TRBJ1-5	ATSRDRSGTGLYQPQH
TRBV9	13	TRBJ2-5	ASSVGQGAWETQY
TRBV7-2	12	TRBJ2-7	ASSSSGANYEQY
TRBV7-9	15	TRBJ2-1	ASSLGGGTAVLGEQF
TRBV18	13	TRBJ2-7	ASSPSGGSLVEQY
TRBV7-3	13	TRBJ2-1	ASSLSSVPEDEQF
TRBV7-8	15	TRBJ2-1	ASSFWTSGGAYNEQF
TRBV7-9	14	TRBJ2-2	ASSVGGGSNTGELF
TRBV7-9	11	TRBJ1-1	ASSLQGATEAF
TRBV28	12	TRBJ2-1	ASTLPGQYNEQF
TRBV7-8	12	TRBJ2-7	ASSLDQGFYEQY
TRBV7-8	12	TRBJ2-5	ASSFRGRKETQY
TRBV9	14	TRBJ2-7	ASSVGGQLLDHEQY
TRBV4-3	15	TRBJ2-1	ASSQDGAGGYWGEQF
TRBV6-4	14	TRBJ1-2	ASSSQGALGNYGYT
TRBV11-2	13	TRBJ2-7	ASSLGWDSAYEQY
TRBV6-1	11	TRBJ2-5	ASSLQGSETQY
TRBV12-5	10	TRBJ2-2	ASGALAGELF
TRBV19	13	TRBJ2-2	ASSIAVKGPGELF
TRBV5-1	12	TRBJ2-7	ASSPRTGGARQY
TRBV18	18	TRBJ1-6	ASSQTADRGASSYNSPLH
TRBV7-3	13	TRBJ1-3	ASSLTGSSGNTIY
TRBV7-2	13	TRBJ2-2	ASSLGTGKRGELF
TRBV5-5	10	TRBJ2-7	ASSLSGREQY
TRBV10-3	10	TRBJ1-1	ATGQWNTEAF
TRBV14	17	TRBJ2-2	ASSRIRDRGPGRTGELF
TRBV10-3	11	TRBJ1-2	ATGDIRDIGYT
TRBV2	12	TRBJ1-2	ASNWAGELEGYT
TRBV10-3	11	TRBJ1-5	AISPDRESAQH
TRBV7-8	16	TRBJ2-4	ASSLAYLAGGIMMIQY
TRBV9	13	TRBJ1-2	ASSPQPTGGEGYT
TRBV2	13	TRBJ1-6	ASSATGPRGGPLH
TRBV18	12	TRBJ1-5	ASSPDLSGEPQH
TRBV19	12	TRBJ2-5	ASSIPGQQETQY